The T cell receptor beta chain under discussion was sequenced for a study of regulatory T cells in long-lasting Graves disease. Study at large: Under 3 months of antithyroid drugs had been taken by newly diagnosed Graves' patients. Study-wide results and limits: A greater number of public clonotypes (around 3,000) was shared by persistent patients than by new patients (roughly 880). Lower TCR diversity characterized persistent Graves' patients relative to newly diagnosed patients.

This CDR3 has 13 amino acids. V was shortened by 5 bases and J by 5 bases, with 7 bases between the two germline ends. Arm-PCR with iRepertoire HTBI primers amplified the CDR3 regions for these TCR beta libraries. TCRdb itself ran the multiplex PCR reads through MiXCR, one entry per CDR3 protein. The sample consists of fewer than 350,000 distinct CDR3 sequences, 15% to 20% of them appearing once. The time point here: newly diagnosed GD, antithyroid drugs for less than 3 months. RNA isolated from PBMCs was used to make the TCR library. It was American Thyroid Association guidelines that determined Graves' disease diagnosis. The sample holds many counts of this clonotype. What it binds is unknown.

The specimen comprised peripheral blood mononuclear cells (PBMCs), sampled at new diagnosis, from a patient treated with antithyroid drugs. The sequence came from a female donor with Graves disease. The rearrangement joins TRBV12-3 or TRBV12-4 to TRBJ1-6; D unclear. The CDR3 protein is CASSPWHNSPLHF. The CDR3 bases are TGTGCCAGCAGTCCCTGGCATAATTCACCCCTCCACTTT.